This T cell receptor (beta chain) was profiled in a study of T-cell reconstitution after alpha-beta-depleted transplantation in children. This clonotype was observed a few times. The antigen is undetermined. The germline CDR1 and CDR2 sequences are LGHNT and FRNRAP. The CDR3 spans 15 residues. J gave up 6 bases and V 5 bases, and 8 bases lay outside the gene matches. Construction of the TCRbeta library involved unique molecular identifiers. TCRdb processed the PCR reads anew with MiXCR; each CDR3 protein has one entry. The repertoire holds 200,000 to 250,000 distinct CDR3 sequences, with about 26% as singletons. Notes on the study in general: From newly produced T cells came most of the T-cell counts and diversity one year after transplant. After transplant, high TCRbeta diversity at day 60 in some patients arose from surviving recipient T cells and thymic progenitors. Reportedly, only several hundred clones from non-depleted graft cells drove alpha-beta T-cell counts at about two months.

This sequence was found in a girl aged 2 to 9 with Fanconi anemia, due to receive a stem cell transplant. The chain has TRBV12-5 and TRBJ2-1, with 9 bases lining up with TRBD1. The source material was PBMCs, sampled before TCRalphabeta/CD19-depleted stem cell transplant. This CDR3 is CASGGTGTGINEQFF. As DNA, the CDR3 is TGTGCTAGTGGTGGTACCGGGACAGGGATCAATGAGCAGTTCTTC.